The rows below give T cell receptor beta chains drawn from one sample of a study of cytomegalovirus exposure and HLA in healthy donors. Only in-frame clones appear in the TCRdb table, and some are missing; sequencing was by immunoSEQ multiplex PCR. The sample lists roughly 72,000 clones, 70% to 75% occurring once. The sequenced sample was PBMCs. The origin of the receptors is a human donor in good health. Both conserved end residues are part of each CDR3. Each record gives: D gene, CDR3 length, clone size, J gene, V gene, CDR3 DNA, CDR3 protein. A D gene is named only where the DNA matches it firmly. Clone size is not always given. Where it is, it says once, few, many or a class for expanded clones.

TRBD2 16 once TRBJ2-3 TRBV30 TGTGCCTGGAGTGTAGGCCTAGCGGGAGAGCCAGATACGCAGTATTTT CAWSVGLAGEPDTQYF
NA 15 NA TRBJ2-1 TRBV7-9 TGTGCCAGCAGCTTAATTACCGGGAGAGACAATGAGCAGTTCTTC CASSLITGRDNEQFF
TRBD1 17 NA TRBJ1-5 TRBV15 TGTGCCACCAGCAGAGACCGCAGGGGGAATAGCAATCAGCCCCAGCATTTT CATSRDRRGNSNQPQHF
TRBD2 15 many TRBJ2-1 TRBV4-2 TGTGCCAGCAGAACTGAGGGACTAGCAGGCAATGAGCAGTTCTTC CASRTEGLAGNEQFF
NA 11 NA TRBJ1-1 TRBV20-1 TGCAGTGCTGACAGGTTAACTGAAGCTTTCTTT CSADRLTEAFF
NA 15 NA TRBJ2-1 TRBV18 TGTGCCAGCTCCTTACTAGAGAGCTCCTACAATGAGCAGTTCTTC CASSLLESSYNEQFF
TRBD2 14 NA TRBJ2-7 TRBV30 TGTGCCTGGAGTCGGCTAGCGGGACGCTACGAGCAGTACTTC CAWSRLAGRYEQYF
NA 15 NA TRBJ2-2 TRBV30 TGTGCCTGGAGTCGGGGTACGAGGGCCGAAGGGGAGCTGTTTTTT CAWSRGTRAEGELFF
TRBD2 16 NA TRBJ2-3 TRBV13 TGTGCCAGCAGCTCCCTGACTAGCGGGAGTGCAGATACGCAGTATTTT CASSSLTSGSADTQYF
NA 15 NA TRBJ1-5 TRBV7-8 TGTGCCAGCAGCCCCAGGGGATTTGGCAATCAGCCCCAGCATTTT CASSPRGFGNQPQHF
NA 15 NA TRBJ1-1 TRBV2 TGTGCCAGCAGTGAACAGGGTGGGGTCGACACTGAAGCTTTCTTT CASSEQGGVDTEAFF
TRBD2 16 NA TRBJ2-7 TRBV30 TGTGCCTGGAGTTCTTTTGTGACTAGCGGGAGCCACGAGCAGTACTTC CAWSSFVTSGSHEQYF
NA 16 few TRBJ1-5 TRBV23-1 TGCGCCAGCAGTCGCCCAGGGAGGAGAAGCAATCAGCCCCAGCATTTT CASSRPGRRSNQPQHF
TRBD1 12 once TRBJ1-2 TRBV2 TGTGCCATCCTACAGGGGGCGCGAGGCTACACCTTC CAILQGARGYTF
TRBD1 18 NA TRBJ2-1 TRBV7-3 TGTGCCAGCAGCTTAGGGGGAGACAGGGGCCAACTCTACAATGAGCAGTTCTTC CASSLGGDRGQLYNEQFF
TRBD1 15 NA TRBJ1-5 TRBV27 TGTGCCAGCAGTCCGGGGTGGGGACAGAATCAGCCCCAGCATTTT CASSPGWGQNQPQHF
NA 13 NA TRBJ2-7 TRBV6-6 TGTGCCAGCAGTTCCTACAGGGTCCACGAGCAGTACTTC CASSSYRVHEQYF
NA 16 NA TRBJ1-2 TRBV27 TGTGCCAGCAGTCCATACACAGGAGATGCTAACTATGGCTACACCTTC CASSPYTGDANYGYTF
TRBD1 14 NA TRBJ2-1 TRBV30 TGTGCCTGTTCGGTCGGGACAGGGGGCAATGAGCAGTTCTTC CACSVGTGGNEQFF
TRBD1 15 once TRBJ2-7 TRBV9 TGTGCCAGCAGCGCGTCCGGGACAGGGGGTAACGAGCAGTACTTC CASSASGTGGNEQYF
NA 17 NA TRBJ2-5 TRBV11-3 TGTGCCAGCAGCCCATCGGCCCCGGGACAGAGCGGGGAGACCCAGTACTTC CASSPSAPGQSGETQYF
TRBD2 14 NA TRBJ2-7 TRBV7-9 TGTGCCAGCAGCTTGGGCGGGAGTGGGTACGAGCAGTACTTC CASSLGGSGYEQYF
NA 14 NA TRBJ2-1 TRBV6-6 TGTGCCAGCAGTCTTCGGACTACCTCGTATGAGCAGTTCTTC CASSLRTTSYEQFF
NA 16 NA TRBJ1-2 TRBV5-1 TGCGCCAGCAGCTCCATCCCGACAGGCGAACCCTATGGCTACACCTTC CASSSIPTGEPYGYTF
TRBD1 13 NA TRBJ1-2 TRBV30 TGTGCCTGGAGTGTATGGACAGGGGGCGGCTACACCTTC CAWSVWTGGGYTF
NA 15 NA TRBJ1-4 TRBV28 TGTGCCAGCAGTTCCCGCGGGGGGGCTAATGAAAAACTGTTTTTT CASSSRGGANEKLFF
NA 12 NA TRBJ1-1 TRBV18 TGTGCCAGCTCACCCAGCGGGGAAGGGGCTTTCTTT CASSPSGEGAFF
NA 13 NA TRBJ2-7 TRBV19 TGTGCCAGTAGTACCGGACAGCCCGGCGAGCAGTACTTC CASSTGQPGEQYF
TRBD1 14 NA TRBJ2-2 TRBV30 TGTGCCTGGAGCCGGACAGGGGACACCGGGGAGCTGTTTTTT CAWSRTGDTGELFF
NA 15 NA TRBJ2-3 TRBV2 TGTGCCAGCAGCCTCGGGGAAGCGGGCACAGATACGCAGTATTTT CASSLGEAGTDTQYF
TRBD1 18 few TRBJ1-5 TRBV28 TGTGCCAGCAGATTACTACCGACAGGGGGCAACTTGAATCAGCCCCAGCATTTT CASRLLPTGGNLNQPQHF
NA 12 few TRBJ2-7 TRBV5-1 TGCGCCAGCAGGCACAGCTCCTACGAGCAGTACTTC CASRHSSYEQYF
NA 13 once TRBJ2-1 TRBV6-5 TGTGCCAGCAGTTACAGGAGGGCCAATGAGCAGTTCTTC CASSYRRANEQFF
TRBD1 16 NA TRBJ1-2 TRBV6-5 TGTGCCAGCAGTTACTCGACAGGGGGCACGAACTATGGCTACACCTTC CASSYSTGGTNYGYTF
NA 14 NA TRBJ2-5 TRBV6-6 TGTGCCAGCAGTTACTCTCTGTACCAAGAGACCCAGTACTTC CASSYSLYQETQYF
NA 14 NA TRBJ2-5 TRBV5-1 TGCGCCAGCAGCCTTAGACTGAGAGGGGAGACCCAGTACTTC CASSLRLRGETQYF
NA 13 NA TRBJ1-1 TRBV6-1 TGTGCCAGCAGTGTATCCGAGGACACTGAAGCTTTCTTT CASSVSEDTEAFF
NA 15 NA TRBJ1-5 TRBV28 TGTGCCAGCAGTTTTACCCTCGGGGTTAATCAGCCCCAGCATTTT CASSFTLGVNQPQHF
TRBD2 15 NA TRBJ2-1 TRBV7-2 TGTGCCAGCAGCCAGGGACTAGCGGGAGTGAATGAGCAGTTCTTC CASSQGLAGVNEQFF
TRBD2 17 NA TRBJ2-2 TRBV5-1 TGCGCCAGCAGCTCCCAAAGCGGGAGGCTTAACACCGGGGAGCTGTTTTTT CASSSQSGRLNTGELFF
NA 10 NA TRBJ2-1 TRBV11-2 TGTGCCACCCGGGGGAATGAGCAGTTCTTC CATRGNEQFF
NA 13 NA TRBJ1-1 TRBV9 TGTGCCAGCAGCGTAGATGGGTCCCGCGGAGCTTTCTTT CASSVDGSRGAFF
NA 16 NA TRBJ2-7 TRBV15 TGTGCCACCAGCAGAGATCTAGGGGGATCCTCCTACGAGCAGTACTTC CATSRDLGGSSYEQYF
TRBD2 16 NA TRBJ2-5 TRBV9 TGTGCCAGCAGCGTAGCGCGGGAGGGCCCCTTAGCGACCCAGTACTTC CASSVAREGPLATQYF
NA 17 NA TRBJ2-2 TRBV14 TGTGCCAGCAGCCAAGATCGTAGGAGTCGCGACACCGGGGAGCTGTTTTTT CASSQDRRSRDTGELFF
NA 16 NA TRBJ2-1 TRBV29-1 TGCAGCGCCGTCCCGGGACAGTTGTGGGGGGACAATGAGCAGTTCTTC CSAVPGQLWGDNEQFF
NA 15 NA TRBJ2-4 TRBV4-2 TGTGCCAGCAGCCAAGATTATTTGGGGGCGGACATTCAGTACTTC CASSQDYLGADIQYF
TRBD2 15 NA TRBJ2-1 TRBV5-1 TGCGCCAGCAGCTTGGGGCTAGCGGGAGGCTATGAGCAGTTCTTC CASSLGLAGGYEQFF
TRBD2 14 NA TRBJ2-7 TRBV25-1 TGTGCCAGCAGTGACCCCAGCGGGACCTACGAGCAGTACTTC CASSDPSGTYEQYF
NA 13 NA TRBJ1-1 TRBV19 TGTGCCAGTAGTTATGAGGGATTGCCTGAAGCTTTCTTT CASSYEGLPEAFF
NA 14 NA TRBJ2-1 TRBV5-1 TGCGCCAGCAGCTCCGGGTCCTCGGGGGATGAGCAGTTCTTC CASSSGSSGDEQFF
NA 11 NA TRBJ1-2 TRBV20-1 TGCAGTGCTCCGGCGGGACGGGGCTACACCTTC CSAPAGRGYTF
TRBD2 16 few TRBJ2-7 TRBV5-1 TGCGCCAGCAGCTTGGGCAGGGATAGCGGGGCCTACGAGCAGTACTTC CASSLGRDSGAYEQYF
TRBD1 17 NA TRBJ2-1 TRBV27 TGTGCCAGCAGTTTACGACAGGGGTCCTGGGGCCACAATGAGCAGTTCTTC CASSLRQGSWGHNEQFF
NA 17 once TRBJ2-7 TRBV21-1 TGTGCCAGCAGCACAAGCCAGACAGGTGACATCTTCTACGAGCAGTACTTC CASSTSQTGDIFYEQYF
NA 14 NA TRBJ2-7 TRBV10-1 TGCGCCAGCAGTGAGTCGTGGGAGATAAACGAGCAGTACTTC CASSESWEINEQYF
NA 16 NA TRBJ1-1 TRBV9 TGTGCCAGCAGCCCCTGGGGCCGACCTCTGAACACTGAAGCTTTCTTT CASSPWGRPLNTEAFF
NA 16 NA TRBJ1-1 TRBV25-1 TGTGCCAGCAGTGATTCAAGAGGGACGTGGGGGGCTGAAGCTTTCTTT CASSDSRGTWGAEAFF
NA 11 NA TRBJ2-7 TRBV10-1 TGCGCCAGCAGTGAGATCCGCGAGCAGTACTTC CASSEIREQYF
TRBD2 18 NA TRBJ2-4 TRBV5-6 TGTGCCAGCACCACGACTAGCGGGAGGGCCGTAGCCAAAAACATTCAGTACTTC CASTTTSGRAVAKNIQYF